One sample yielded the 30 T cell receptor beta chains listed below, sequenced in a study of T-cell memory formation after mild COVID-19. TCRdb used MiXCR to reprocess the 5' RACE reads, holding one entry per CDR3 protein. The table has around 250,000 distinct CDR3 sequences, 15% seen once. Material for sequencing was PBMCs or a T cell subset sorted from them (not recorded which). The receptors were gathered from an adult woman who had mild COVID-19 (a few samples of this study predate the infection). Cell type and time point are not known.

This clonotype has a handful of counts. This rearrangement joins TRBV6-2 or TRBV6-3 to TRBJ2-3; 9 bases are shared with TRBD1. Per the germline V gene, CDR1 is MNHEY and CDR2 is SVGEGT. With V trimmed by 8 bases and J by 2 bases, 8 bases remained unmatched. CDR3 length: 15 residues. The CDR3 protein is CASQNRGRTTDTQYF. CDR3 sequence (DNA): TGTGCCAGCCAGAACAGGGGGCGTACCACAGATACGCAGTATTTT.

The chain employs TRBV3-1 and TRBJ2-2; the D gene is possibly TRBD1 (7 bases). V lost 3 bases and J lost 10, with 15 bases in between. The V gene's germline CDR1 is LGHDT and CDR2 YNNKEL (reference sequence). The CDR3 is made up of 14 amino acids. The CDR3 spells CASSHQTGREELFF. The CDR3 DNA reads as TGTGCCAGCAGCCACCAGACAGGGCGGGAGGAGCTGTTTTTT.

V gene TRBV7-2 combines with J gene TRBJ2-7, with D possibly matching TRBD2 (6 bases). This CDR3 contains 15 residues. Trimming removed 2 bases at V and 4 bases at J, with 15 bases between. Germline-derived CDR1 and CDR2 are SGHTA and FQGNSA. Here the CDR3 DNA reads TGTGCCAGCAGCTTATCGGCCCTAGCGAGGTACGAGCAGTACTTC. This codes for CASSLSALARYEQYF.

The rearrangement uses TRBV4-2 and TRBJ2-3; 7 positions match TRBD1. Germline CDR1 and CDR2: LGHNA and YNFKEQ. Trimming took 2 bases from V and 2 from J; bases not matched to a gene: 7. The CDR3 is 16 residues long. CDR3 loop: CASSQSTGVYTDTQYF. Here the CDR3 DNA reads TGTGCCAGCAGCCAATCTACAGGGGTATACACAGATACGCAGTATTTT.

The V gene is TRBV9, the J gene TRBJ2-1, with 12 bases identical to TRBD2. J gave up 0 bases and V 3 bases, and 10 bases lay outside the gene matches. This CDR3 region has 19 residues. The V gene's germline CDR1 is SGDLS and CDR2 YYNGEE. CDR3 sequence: CASSASGGGWMSSYNEQFF. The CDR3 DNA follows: TGTGCCAGCAGCGCTAGCGGGGGGGGCTGGATGAGCTCCTACAATGAGCAGTTCTTC.

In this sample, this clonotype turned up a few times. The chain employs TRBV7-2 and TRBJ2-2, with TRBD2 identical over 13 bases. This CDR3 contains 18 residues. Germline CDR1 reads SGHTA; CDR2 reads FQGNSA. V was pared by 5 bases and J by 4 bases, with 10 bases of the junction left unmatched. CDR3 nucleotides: TGTGCCAGCAGCCGTCGGACTAGCGGGAGAGATGGCACCGGGGAGCTGTTTTTT. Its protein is CASSRRTSGRDGTGELFF.

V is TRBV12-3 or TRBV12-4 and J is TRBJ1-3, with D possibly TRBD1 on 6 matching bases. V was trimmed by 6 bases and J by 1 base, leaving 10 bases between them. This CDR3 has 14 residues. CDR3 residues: CASSTTGSGNTIYF. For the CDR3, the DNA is TGTGCCAGCAGCACTACAGGGTCTGGAAACACCATATATTTT.

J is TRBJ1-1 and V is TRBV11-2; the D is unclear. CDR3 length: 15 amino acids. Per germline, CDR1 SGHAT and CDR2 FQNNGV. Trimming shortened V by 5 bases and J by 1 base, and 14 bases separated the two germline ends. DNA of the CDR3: TGTGCCAGCAGCGCGAGCCGACGGGGGAACACTGAAGCTTTCTTT. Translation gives CASSASRRGNTEAFF.

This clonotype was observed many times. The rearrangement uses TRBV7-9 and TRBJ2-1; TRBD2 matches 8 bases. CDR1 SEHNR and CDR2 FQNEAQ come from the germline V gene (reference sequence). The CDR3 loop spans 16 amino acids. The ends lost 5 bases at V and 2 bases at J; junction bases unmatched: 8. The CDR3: CASSTLAGGAYNEQFF. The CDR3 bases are TGTGCCAGCAGCACCCTGGCGGGAGGAGCCTACAATGAGCAGTTCTTC.

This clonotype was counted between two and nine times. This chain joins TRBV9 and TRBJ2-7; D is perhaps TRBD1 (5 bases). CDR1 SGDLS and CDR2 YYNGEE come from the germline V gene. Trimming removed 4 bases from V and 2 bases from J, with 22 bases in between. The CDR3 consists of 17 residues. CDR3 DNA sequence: TGTGCCAGCAGCCCTTCGTTCGGTAGGGGTGCCCCCTACGAGCAGTACTTC. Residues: CASSPSFGRGAPYEQYF.

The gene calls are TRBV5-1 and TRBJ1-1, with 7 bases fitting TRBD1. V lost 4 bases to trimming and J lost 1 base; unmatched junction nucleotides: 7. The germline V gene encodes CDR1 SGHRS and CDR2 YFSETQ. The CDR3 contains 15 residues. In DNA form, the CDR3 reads TGCGCCAGCAGCCCGGGGGGACAGTCGAACACTGAAGCTTTCTTT. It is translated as CASSPGGQSNTEAFF.

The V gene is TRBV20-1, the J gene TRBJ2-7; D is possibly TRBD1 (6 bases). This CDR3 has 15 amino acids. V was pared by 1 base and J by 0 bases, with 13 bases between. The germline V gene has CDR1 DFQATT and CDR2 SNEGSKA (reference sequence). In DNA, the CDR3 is TGCAGTGCTAGAGCCGCAGACAGGAACTCCTACGAGCAGTACTTC. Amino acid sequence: CSARAADRNSYEQYF.

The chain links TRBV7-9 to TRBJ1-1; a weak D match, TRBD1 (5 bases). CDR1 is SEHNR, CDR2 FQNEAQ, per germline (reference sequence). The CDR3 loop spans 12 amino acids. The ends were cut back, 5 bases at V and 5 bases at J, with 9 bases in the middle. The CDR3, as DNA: TGTGCCAGCAGCGTAAGACAGACTGAAGCTTTCTTT. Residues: CASSVRQTEAFF.

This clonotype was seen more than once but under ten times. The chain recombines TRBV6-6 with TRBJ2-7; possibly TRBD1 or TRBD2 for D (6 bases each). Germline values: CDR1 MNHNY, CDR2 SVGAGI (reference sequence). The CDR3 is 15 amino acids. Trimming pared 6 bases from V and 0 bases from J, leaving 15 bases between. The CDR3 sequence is CASRGGGTHSYEQYF. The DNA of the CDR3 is TGTGCCAGCAGAGGAGGGGGGACACACTCCTACGAGCAGTACTTC.

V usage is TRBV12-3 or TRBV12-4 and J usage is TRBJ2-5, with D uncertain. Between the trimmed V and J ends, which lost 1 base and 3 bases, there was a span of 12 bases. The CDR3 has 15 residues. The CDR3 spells CASSLGRRLKETQYF. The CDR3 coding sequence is TGTGCCAGCAGTTTAGGGCGACGGCTTAAAGAGACCCAGTACTTC.

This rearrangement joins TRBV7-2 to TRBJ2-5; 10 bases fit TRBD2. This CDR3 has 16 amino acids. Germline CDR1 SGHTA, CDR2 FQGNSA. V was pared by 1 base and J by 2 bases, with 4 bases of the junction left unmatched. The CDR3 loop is CASSLVGTSVQETQYF. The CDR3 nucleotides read TGTGCCAGCAGCTTAGTCGGGACTAGCGTACAAGAGACCCAGTACTTC.

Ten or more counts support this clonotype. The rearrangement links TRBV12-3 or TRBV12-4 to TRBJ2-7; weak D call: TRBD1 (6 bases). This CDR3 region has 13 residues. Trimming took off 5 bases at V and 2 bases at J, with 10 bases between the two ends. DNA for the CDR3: TGTGCCAGCAGTCGAGGACAGACCTACGAGCAGTACTTC. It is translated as CASSRGQTYEQYF.

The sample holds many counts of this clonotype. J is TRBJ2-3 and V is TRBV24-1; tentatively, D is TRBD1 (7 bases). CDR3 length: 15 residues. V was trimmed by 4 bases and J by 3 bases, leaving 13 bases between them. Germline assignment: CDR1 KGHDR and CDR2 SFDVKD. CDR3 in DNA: TGTGCCACCAGTGAATCAGGGGGGCCGACAGATACGCAGTATTTT. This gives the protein CATSESGGPTDTQYF.

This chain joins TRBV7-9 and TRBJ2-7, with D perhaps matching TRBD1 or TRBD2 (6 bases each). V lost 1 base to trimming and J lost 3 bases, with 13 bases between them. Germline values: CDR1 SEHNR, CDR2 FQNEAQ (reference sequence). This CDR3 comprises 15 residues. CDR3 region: CASSLDVGGHYEQYF. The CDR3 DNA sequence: TGTGCCAGCAGCTTAGACGTGGGGGGACACTACGAGCAGTACTTC.

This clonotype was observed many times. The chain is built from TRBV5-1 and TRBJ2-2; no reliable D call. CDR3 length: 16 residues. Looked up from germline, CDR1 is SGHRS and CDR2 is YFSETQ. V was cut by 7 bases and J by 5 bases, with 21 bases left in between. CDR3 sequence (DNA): TGCGCCAGCTCCCCTCAGGTGGCAGTTGGGACCGGGGAGCTGTTTTTT. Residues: CASSPQVAVGTGELFF. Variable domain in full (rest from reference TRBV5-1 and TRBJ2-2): KAGVTQTPRYLIKTRGQQVTLSCSPISGHRSVSWYQQTPGQGLQFLFEYFSETQRNKGNFPGRFSGRQFSNSRSEMNVSTLELGDSALYLCASSPQVAVGTGELFFGEGSRLTVL.

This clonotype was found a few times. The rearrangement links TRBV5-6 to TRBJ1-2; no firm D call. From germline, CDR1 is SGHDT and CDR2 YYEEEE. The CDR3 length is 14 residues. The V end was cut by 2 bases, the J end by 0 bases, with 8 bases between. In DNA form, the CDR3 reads TGTGCCAGCAGCTTTTATACAGCTAACTATGGCTACACCTTC. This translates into CASSFYTANYGYTF.

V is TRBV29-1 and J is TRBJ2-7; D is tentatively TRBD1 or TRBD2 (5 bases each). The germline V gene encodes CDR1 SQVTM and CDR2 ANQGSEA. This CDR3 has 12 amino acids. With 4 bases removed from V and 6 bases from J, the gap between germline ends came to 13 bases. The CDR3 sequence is CSVVRAGAEQYF. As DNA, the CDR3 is TGCAGCGTTGTGAGGGCCGGGGCCGAGCAGTACTTC.

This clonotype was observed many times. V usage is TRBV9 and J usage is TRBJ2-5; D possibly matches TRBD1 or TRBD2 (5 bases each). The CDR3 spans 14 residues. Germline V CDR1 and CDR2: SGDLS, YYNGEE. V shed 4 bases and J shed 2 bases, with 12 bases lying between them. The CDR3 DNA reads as TGTGCCAGCAGCACTCCGGGACGGCAAGAGACCCAGTACTTC. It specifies CASSTPGRQETQYF.

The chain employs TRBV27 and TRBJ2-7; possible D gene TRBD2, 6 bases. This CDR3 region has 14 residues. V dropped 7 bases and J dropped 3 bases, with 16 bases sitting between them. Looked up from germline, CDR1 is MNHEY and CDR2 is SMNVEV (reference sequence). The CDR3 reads CASKRAGKYYEQYF. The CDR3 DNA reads TGTGCCAGCAAAAGAGCGGGTAAGTACTACGAGCAGTACTTC.

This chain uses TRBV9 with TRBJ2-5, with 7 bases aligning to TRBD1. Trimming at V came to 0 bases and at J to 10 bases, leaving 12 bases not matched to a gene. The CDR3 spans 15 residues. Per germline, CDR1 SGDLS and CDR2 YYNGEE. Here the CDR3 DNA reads TGTGCCAGCAGCGTAGCTACGGGGCAGGGGGAAATCCAGTACTTC. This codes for CASSVATGQGEIQYF.

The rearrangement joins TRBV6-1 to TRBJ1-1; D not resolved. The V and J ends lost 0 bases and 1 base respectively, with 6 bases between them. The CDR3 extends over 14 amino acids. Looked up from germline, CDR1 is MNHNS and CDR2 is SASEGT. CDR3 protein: CASSEAAGNTEAFF. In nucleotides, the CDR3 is TGTGCCAGCAGTGAAGCGGCGGGGAACACTGAAGCTTTCTTT.

CDR3 DNA: TGTGCCAGCAGCTCAAGGGACCTGCGAGAGACCCAGTACTTC. As protein: CASSSRDLRETQYF. V usage is TRBV7-9 and J usage is TRBJ2-5; D is perhaps TRBD1 or TRBD2 (5 bases each). V lost 4 bases to trimming and J lost 4 bases, with 13 bases between them. This CDR3 has 14 residues. In germline, CDR1 is SEHNR, CDR2 FQNEAQ (reference sequence).

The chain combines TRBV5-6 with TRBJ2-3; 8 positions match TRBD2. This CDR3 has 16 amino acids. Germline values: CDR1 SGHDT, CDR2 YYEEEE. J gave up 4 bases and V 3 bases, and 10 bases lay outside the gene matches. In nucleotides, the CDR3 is TGTGCCAGCAGCTCGCGCCGGGGGGGCCGTCCAGATACGCAGTATTTT. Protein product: CASSSRRGGRPDTQYF.

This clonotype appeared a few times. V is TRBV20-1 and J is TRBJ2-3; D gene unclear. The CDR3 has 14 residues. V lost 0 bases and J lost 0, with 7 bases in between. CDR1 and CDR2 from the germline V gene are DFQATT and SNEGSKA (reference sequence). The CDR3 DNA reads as TGCAGTGCTAGAGATCGGCGGAGCACAGATACGCAGTATTTT. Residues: CSARDRRSTDTQYF.

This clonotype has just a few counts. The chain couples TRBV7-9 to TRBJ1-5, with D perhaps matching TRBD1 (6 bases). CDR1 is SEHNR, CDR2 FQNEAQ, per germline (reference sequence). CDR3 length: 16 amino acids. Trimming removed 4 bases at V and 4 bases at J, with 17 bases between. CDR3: CASSYSGGAGNQPQHF. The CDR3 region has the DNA TGTGCCAGCAGCTACTCGGGGGGCGCGGGGAATCAGCCCCAGCATTTT. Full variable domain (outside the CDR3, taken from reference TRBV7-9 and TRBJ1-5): DTGVSQNPRHKITKRGQNVTFRCDPISEHNRLYWYRQTLGQGPEFLTYFQNEAQLEKSRLLSDRFSAERPKGSFSTLEIQRTEQGDSAMYLCASSYSGGAGNQPQHFGDGTRLSIL.